What follows describes a single TCR beta chain. Its antigen remains undetermined. No base qualities exist here, and no much larger clone lies one base off it. Per the germline V gene, SNHLY is the CDR1 and FYNNEI is the CDR2. Unmatched junction bases come to 4, with V trimmed by 6 bases and J by 0 bases. Its CDR3 holds 15 amino acids, cysteine through phenylalanine. Just the 45-base CDR3 DNA is kept, in frame starting at base 1. Genomic DNA was extracted from sorted cells for sequencing of the TCRbeta CDR3 region. The immunoSEQ Assay was used for sequencing of TCRbeta CDR3 regions. Held by TCRdb, this immuneACCESS table contains in-frame sequences only and omits some clones. Under half of the omission traces to an unresolved V gene where checked; the cause of the rest is unknown. The sample yields 40,000 or so clones; approximately 84% were counted once. The top ten clonotypes cover about 15% of the sample.

The sample comes from a study of OX40 agonist ivuxolimab in advanced cancers. For the study in its entirety: The costimulatory receptor OX40 (CD134) was targeted by ivuxolimab, a fully human IgG2 agonistic monoclonal antibody. Intravenous ivuxolimab was administered to patients every 2 weeks at six dose levels: 0.01, 0.1, 0.3, 1.5, 3 and 10 mg/kg. Of the approximately 54 dose-escalation patients, hepatocellular carcinoma was present in around 20, melanoma in approximately 15, renal cell carcinoma in 9 and head and neck cancer in 9. In the dose-escalation cohort, 75% to 85% of patients were male, and the mean age was approximately 60 years with a range of about 23 to 79. Patients were allowed to have had prior anti-PD-1, anti-PD-L1 or anti-CTLA-4 therapy, and 40% of the dose-escalation patients had previously received checkpoint inhibitors. Partial responses occurred in three dose-escalation patients: two with cutaneous melanoma and one with hepatocellular carcinoma. The purpose of peripheral TCRbeta sequencing was to test whether ivuxolimab changed TCR sequence diversity and led to clonal T-cell expansion. The monotherapy dose-escalation portion (N of about 50 patients) of the phase I ivuxolimab trial is reported in the paper. The investigation overall reported the following: At doses of 0.1 to 3.0 mg/kg, clonal expansion of both CD4+ and CD8+ T cells in blood was seen between baseline and week 6. After ivuxolimab, CD8+ T cells had more expanded clones than CD4+ T cells on average. Low levels of normalized T-cell clonal expansion were also seen in some nonresponding patients. The antigen specificity of the peripheral T cells that underwent clonal expansion was not determined. Partial responders in the 0.1-3.0 mg/kg groups had among the lowest normalized peripheral clonal expansion, especially among CD8+ T cells.

Patients with a history of autoimmune disease or receiving systemic immunosuppression were excluded from the trial. In every dose cohort, peripheral blood was drawn for TCR sequencing at baseline, cycle 4 day 1, and cycle 7 day 1. The samples were drawn from a first-in-human, open-label, multicenter phase I dose-escalation trial of ivuxolimab. The trial enrolled adults with locally advanced or metastatic head and neck squamous cell, hepatocellular, melanoma or renal cell carcinoma. Before TCR sequencing, CD4+ and CD8+ T cells were separately sorted from peripheral blood. The source of this sequence is an adult with an advanced solid tumor such as melanoma, head and neck, liver or kidney cancer. The rearrangement combines TRBV2 with TRBJ1-5, with 8 junctional bases fitting TRBD1. The sequencing here drew on CD4+ or CD8+ T cells sorted from blood, taken in a trial of the OX40 agonist ivuxolimab. Here is the DNA: TGTGCCAGCAGCGGAGGACAGGGTAGCAATCAGCCCCAGCATTTT. This gives the protein CASSGGQGSNQPQHF. Full variable domain (CDR3 extended with the reference TRBV2 and TRBJ1-5 proteins): EPEVTQTPSHQVTQMGQEVILRCVPISNHLYFYWYRQILGQKVEFLVSFYNNEISEKSEIFDDQFSVERPDGSNFTLKIRSTKLEDSAMYFCASSGGQGSNQPQHFGDGTRLSIL.